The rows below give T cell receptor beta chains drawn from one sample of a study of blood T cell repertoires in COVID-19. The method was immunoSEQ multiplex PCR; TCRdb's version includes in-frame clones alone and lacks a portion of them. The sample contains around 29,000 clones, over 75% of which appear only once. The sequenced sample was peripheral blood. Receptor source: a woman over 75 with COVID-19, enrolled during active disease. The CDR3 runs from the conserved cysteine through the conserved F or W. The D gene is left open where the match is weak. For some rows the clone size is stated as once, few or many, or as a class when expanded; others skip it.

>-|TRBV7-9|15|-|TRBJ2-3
CASSPSGGSTDTQYF
TGTGCCAGCAGCCCCTCGGGTGGCTCCACAGATACGCAGTATTTT
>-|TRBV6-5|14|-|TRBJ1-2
CATLGVPPTYGYTF
TGTGCCACTCTAGGGGTTCCGCCTACCTATGGCTACACCTTC
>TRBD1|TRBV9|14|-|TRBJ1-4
CASSAGGRNEKLFF
TGTGCCAGCAGCGCAGGGGGGCGGAATGAAAAACTGTTTTTT
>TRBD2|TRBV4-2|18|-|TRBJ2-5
CASSQDNQAGGPQETQYF
TGTGCCAGCAGCCAAGATAATCAAGCGGGGGGACCCCAAGAGACCCAGTACTTC
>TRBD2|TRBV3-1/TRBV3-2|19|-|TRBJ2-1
CASSQGLAGGRSSYNEQFF
TGTGCCAGCAGCCAGGGGCTAGCGGGGGGTCGAAGCTCCTACAATGAGCAGTTCTTC
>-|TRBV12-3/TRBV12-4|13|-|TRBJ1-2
CASSLEGVQGYTF
TGTGCCAGCAGCTTGGAGGGTGTTCAGGGCTACACCTTC
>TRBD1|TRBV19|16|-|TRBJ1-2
CASSITWGQGARGYTF
TGTGCCAGTTCGATCACTTGGGGGCAGGGGGCGCGTGGCTACACCTTC
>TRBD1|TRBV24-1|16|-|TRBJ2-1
CATSARSGGYQNEQFF
TGTGCCACCAGTGCCCGTTCAGGGGGCTATCAGAATGAGCAGTTCTTC
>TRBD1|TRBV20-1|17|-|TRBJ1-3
CSASNSRDRFSGNTIYF
TGCAGTGCTAGTAACAGCCGGGACAGGTTCTCTGGAAACACCATATATTTT
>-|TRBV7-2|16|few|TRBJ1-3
CASSLAPGQIGNTIYF
TGTGCCAGCAGCTTAGCCCCCGGACAGATAGGAAACACCATATATTTT
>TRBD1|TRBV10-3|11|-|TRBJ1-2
CAIAGGNGYTF
TGTGCCATCGCAGGGGGCAATGGCTACACCTTC
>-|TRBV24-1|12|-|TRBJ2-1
CATSVTGSEQFF
TGTGCCACCAGCGTTACAGGATCTGAGCAGTTCTTC
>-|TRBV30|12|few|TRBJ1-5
CAWSYVGGPQHF
TGTGCCTGGAGTTACGTGGGAGGCCCCCAGCATTTT
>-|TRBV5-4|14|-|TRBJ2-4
CASSREQGADIQYF
TGTGCCAGCAGTCGAGAACAGGGCGCGGACATTCAGTACTTC
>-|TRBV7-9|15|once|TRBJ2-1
CASSLRDIPYNEQFF
TGTGCCAGCAGCTTAAGGGACATACCATACAATGAGCAGTTCTTC
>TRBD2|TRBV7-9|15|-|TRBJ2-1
CASRPTSGGFNEQFF
TGTGCCAGCAGGCCCACTAGCGGGGGGTTCAATGAGCAGTTCTTC
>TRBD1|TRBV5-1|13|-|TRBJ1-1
CASSATGTGRAFF
TGCGCCAGCAGCGCCACCGGGACAGGGAGAGCTTTCTTT
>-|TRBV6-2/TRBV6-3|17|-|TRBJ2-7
CASSYSEQESRSYEQYF
TGTGCCAGCAGTTATTCGGAACAGGAAAGCCGGTCCTACGAGCAGTACTTC
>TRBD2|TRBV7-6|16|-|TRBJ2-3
CASSLGSGGATDTQYF
TGTGCCAGCAGCTTAGGAAGCGGGGGAGCCACAGATACGCAGTATTTT
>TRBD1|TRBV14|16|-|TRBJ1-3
CASSRFRDRVGNTIYF
TGTGCCAGCAGCAGATTCCGGGACAGGGTTGGAAACACCATATATTTT
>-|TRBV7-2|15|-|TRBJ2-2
CASSRVGQEGGELFF
TGTGCCAGCAGCAGAGTTGGCCAAGAGGGCGGGGAGCTGTTTTTT
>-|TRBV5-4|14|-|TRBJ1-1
CASSPPDRYTEAFF
TGTGCCAGCAGCCCCCCAGACAGGTACACTGAAGCTTTCTTT
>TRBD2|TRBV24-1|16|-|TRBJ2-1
CATSASTSGGRNEQFF
TGTGCCACCAGTGCCTCGACTAGCGGGGGCCGTAATGAGCAGTTCTTC
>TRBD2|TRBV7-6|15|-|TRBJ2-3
CASSPSGGATDTQYF
TGTGCCAGCAGTCCCAGCGGGGGGGCAACAGATACGCAGTATTTT
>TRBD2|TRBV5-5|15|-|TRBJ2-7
CASSLASGGLYEQYF
TGTGCCAGCAGCTTGGCTAGCGGGGGACTCTACGAGCAGTACTTC
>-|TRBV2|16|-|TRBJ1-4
CASSEALQWSGEKLFF
TGTGCCAGCAGTGAAGCGCTTCAGTGGAGTGGGGAAAAACTGTTTTTT
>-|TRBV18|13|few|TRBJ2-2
CASSNRDTGELFF
TGTGCCAGCTCGAACCGGGACACCGGGGAGCTGTTTTTT
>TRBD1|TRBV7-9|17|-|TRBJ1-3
CASSLGRTGLSGNTIYF
TGTGCCAGCAGCTTAGGAAGGACAGGACTCTCTGGAAACACCATATATTTT
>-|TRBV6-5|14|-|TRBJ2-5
CASSHSMAQASQYF
TGTGCCAGCAGTCACTCAATGGCCCAGGCATCCCAGTACTTC
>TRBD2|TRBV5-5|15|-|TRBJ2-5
CASSLGLAGRETQYF
TGTGCCAGCAGCTTGGGTCTAGCGGGGCGAGAGACCCAGTACTTC
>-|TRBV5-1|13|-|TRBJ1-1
CASSFRENTEAFF
TGCGCCAGCAGCTTCCGGGAGAACACTGAAGCTTTCTTT
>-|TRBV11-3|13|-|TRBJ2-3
CASSSPPADTQYF
TGTGCCAGCAGCTCTCCGCCAGCGGATACGCAGTATTTT
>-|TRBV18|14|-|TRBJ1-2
CASSQDRGFYGYTF
TGTGCCAGCTCTCAGGACAGAGGGTTCTATGGCTACACCTTC
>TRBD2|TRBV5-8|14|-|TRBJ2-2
CASNRLAGTGELFF
TGTGCCAGCAACCGACTAGCGGGGACCGGGGAGCTGTTTTTT
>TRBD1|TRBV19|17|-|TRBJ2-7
CASSSRQGVRTFYEQYF
TGTGCCAGTAGTTCTCGACAGGGCGTAAGGACTTTCTACGAGCAGTACTTC
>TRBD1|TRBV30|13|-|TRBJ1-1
CAWHKGANTEAFF
TGTGCCTGGCACAAGGGGGCGAACACTGAAGCTTTCTTT
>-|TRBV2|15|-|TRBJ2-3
CATTQGGFSTDTQYF
TGTGCCACAACTCAGGGGGGTTTCAGCACAGATACGCAGTATTTT
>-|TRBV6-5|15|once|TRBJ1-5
CASSRDYNSNQPQHF
TGTGCCAGCAGTAGGGACTACAATAGCAATCAGCCCCAGCATTTT
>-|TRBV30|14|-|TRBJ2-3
CAWTRWGGTDTQYF
TGTGCCTGGACCCGTTGGGGGGGCACAGATACGCAGTATTTT
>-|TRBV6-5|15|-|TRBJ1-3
CASRLDRDSGNTIYF
TGTGCCAGCAGACTGGACAGAGACTCTGGAAACACCATATATTTT
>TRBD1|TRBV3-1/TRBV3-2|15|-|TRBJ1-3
CASSPTGGTGNTIYF
TGTGCCAGCAGCCCGACAGGGGGAACGGGAAACACCATATATTTT
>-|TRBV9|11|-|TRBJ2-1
CASSRGGEQFF
TGTGCCAGCAGCAGAGGGGGTGAGCAGTTCTTC